A single sample gave rise to the 5 T cell receptor beta chains below, sequenced in a study of blood T cell repertoires in COVID-19. The protocol was immunoSEQ multiplex PCR, while the TCRdb copy is restricted to in-frame clones and leaves out a portion. The table shows tens of thousands of clones, with under 85% occurring only once. Input material: peripheral blood. The source is a man aged 65 to 79 with acute or convalescent COVID-19.

The chain uses TRBV7-9 and TRBJ1-1; maybe TRBD1 (6 bases). This CDR3 is 14 amino acids long. Trimming left V 5 bases short and J 8 bases short, with 18 bases between. Germline values: CDR1 SEHNR, CDR2 FQNEAQ (reference sequence). The DNA of the CDR3 is TGTGCCAGCAGCCCCAGGGGATCCGAGACGGAAGCTTTCTTT. This encodes CASSPRGSETEAFF.

The table lists this clone with a count of one. J is TRBJ2-7 and V is TRBV28; TRBD2 aligns across 7 bases. The germline V gene encodes CDR1 MDHEN and CDR2 SYDVKM. The CDR3 is made up of 12 amino acids. V shed 8 bases and J 5 bases; nucleotides not matched to a gene: 6. CDR3 amino acids: CASRGVVDEQYF. In DNA, the CDR3 is TGTGCCAGCCGGGGGGTGGTCGACGAGCAGTACTTC.

This clone was counted only a few times. The chain couples TRBV6-2 or TRBV6-3 to TRBJ1-4, with 7 bases matching TRBD1. V dropped 2 bases and J dropped 3; count of bases not matched to a gene: 6. The germline CDR1 and CDR2 sequences are MNHEY and SVGEGT. The CDR3 sequence is 16 residues long. The CDR3 region is CASSYRRQGANEKLFF. In DNA form, the CDR3 reads TGTGCCAGCAGTTACCGGCGACAGGGTGCTAATGAAAAACTGTTTTTT.

In this sample, this clone turned up once. V usage is TRBV3-1 (or the pseudogene TRBV3-2) and J usage is TRBJ1-3; no reliable D call. V was shortened by 7 bases and J by 9 bases, with 7 bases between the two germline ends. Germline loops: CDR1 LGHDT, CDR2 YNNKEL (reference sequence). The CDR3 has 10 amino acids. This CDR3 is CASKMATIYF. The CDR3 region has the DNA TGTGCCAGCAAAATGGCCACCATATATTTT.

Worth noting for this clone: Other DNA variants within this sample encode the same CDR3. This chain links TRBV4-1 with TRBJ2-5; 8 positions match TRBD2. The germline V gene has CDR1 MGHRA and CDR2 YSYEKL. The trim removed 4 bases at V and 4 bases at J, leaving 2 bases unmatched. This CDR3 spans 13 amino acids. This CDR3 reads CASSRLAGETQYF. The CDR3 DNA sequence: TGCGCCAGCAGCCGGCTAGCGGGAGAGACCCAGTACTTC.